Shown below are 6 T cell receptor beta chains from a single sample sequenced in a study of blood T cell repertoires in COVID-19. The table came from immunoSEQ multiplex PCR; TCRdb's copy has only in-frame clones and leaves some out. The sample lists 65,000 to 90,000 clones; around 87% were seen once. The specimen sequenced was peripheral blood. These TCRs come from a woman aged 18 to 35 with acute or convalescent COVID-19.

V gene TRBV19 combines with J gene TRBJ2-5, with 8 bases that match TRBD2. CDR1 is LNHDA and CDR2 is SQIVND in the germline V gene (reference sequence). Trimming at V came to 7 bases and at J to 5 bases, leaving 21 bases not matched to a gene. This CDR3 has 18 residues. CDR3: CASTGFRGGDQFAETQYF. The CDR3 region has the DNA TGTGCCAGTACAGGATTTCGGGGGGGCGATCAGTTCGCTGAGACCCAGTACTTC.

This clone was seen only a few times. The chain uses TRBV27 and TRBJ2-3; unclear D gene. Trimming removed 5 bases at V and 2 bases at J, with 11 bases between. This CDR3 has 14 amino acids. Germline assignment: CDR1 MNHEY and CDR2 SMNVEV (reference sequence). CDR3 bases: TGTGCCAGCAGTCCCCAATGGGCCACAGATACGCAGTATTTT. It yields the protein CASSPQWATDTQYF.

This sequence joins TRBV5-5 and TRBJ1-6, with a weak D call TRBD1 (6 bases). In germline, CDR1 is SGHKS, CDR2 YYEKEE (reference sequence). The CDR3 is 14 amino acids. The V end was cut by 2 bases, the J end by 13 bases, with 16 bases between. The CDR3 nucleotides read TGTGCCAGCAGCTTTGGACAGAATGATCGGCCCCTCCACTTT. Translated: CASSFGQNDRPLHF.

CDR3 amino acids: CASSTTGGNEQFF. The CDR3 coding sequence is TGTGCCAGCAGCACGACAGGGGGCAATGAGCAGTTCTTC. The rearrangement uses TRBV9 and TRBJ2-1; 9 bases match TRBD1. The CDR3 spans 13 residues. Germline V lookup: CDR1 SGDLS, CDR2 YYNGEE. V lost 4 bases, J lost 6 bases, and 2 bases stayed unmatched. Full variable domain (remainder filled in from reference TRBV9 and TRBJ2-1): DSGVTQTPKHLITATGQRVTLRCSPRSGDLSVYWYQQSLDQGLQFLIQYYNGEERAKGNILERFSAQQFPDLHSELNLSSLELGDSALYFCASSTTGGNEQFFGPGTRLTVL.

The rearrangement uses TRBV5-6 and TRBJ2-7, with TRBD1 matching over 9 bases. CDR3 length: 13 amino acids. Germline V lookup: CDR1 SGHDT, CDR2 YYEEEE. V was pared by 4 bases and J by 3 bases, with 2 bases of the junction left unmatched. Here the CDR3 reads CASSPTGGYEQYF. Here the CDR3 DNA reads TGTGCCAGCAGCCCGACAGGGGGCTACGAGCAGTACTTC.

The chain recombines TRBV6-2 or TRBV6-3 with TRBJ2-5; D is possibly TRBD2 (6 bases). Trimming stripped 2 bases from V and 0 bases from J, with 16 bases between. The CDR3 is made up of 17 amino acids. Germline V gene data show CDR1 as MNHEY and CDR2 as SVGEGT. The CDR3 DNA is TGTGCCAGCAGTTACCTTCGCGGGATCCAGTACCAAGAGACCCAGTACTTC. Encoded protein: CASSYLRGIQYQETQYF.